These 10 T cell receptor beta chains originate from one sample sequenced in a study of OX40 agonist ivuxolimab in advanced cancers. The method was immunoSEQ multiplex PCR; TCRdb's version includes in-frame clones alone and lacks a portion of them. The table includes 50,000 to 70,000 clones, roughly 85% detected once. Material: CD4+ or CD8+ T cells sorted from blood, obtained in a trial of the OX40 agonist ivuxolimab. These receptors were collected from an adult with an advanced solid tumor such as melanoma, head and neck, liver or kidney cancer.

The V and J genes are TRBV27 and TRBJ1-1, with 9 nucleotides matching TRBD1. The length of the CDR3 is 14 residues. Germline CDR1 reads MNHEY; CDR2 reads SMNVEV (reference sequence). The J segment lost 4 bases and the V segment lost 5 bases, leaving 5 bases of the junction unmatched. CDR3 nucleotides: TGTGCCAGCAGTACCGGACAGGGGAGCACTGAAGCTTTCTTT. Encoded protein: CASSTGQGSTEAFF.

The chain is built from TRBV5-1 and TRBJ2-2; TRBD1 aligns across 7 bases. The CDR3 length is 16 residues. Germline CDR1 is SGHRS and CDR2 is YFSETQ. V was clipped by 4 bases and J by 0 bases; unmatched bases: 6. Here the CDR3 DNA reads TGCGCCAGCAGCAACACAGGGGCAGCGAACACCGGGGAGCTGTTTTTT. Translation gives CASSNTGAANTGELFF.

This chain uses TRBV6-5 with TRBJ2-3; possibly TRBD2 for D (6 bases). Germline lookup yields CDR1 MNHEY and CDR2 SVGAGI. The CDR3 is 13 amino acids. The V gene lost 6 bases and the J gene lost 10 bases, with 17 bases spanning the gap. DNA for the CDR3: TGTGCCAGCAGCGGGACTGGGCTGGAGGCGCAGTATTTT. It yields the protein CASSGTGLEAQYF.

This clone has just a few counts. The rearrangement joins TRBV6-6 to TRBJ2-7; D is perhaps TRBD2 (6 bases). The CDR3 is 14 amino acids. Germline CDR1 is MNHNY and CDR2 is SVGAGI (reference sequence). V was cut by 2 bases and J by 3 bases, with 11 bases left in between. This CDR3 reads CASSYGGSNYEQYF. The CDR3 nucleotides read TGTGCCAGCAGTTACGGGGGGTCCAACTACGAGCAGTACTTC.

This chain connects TRBV7-9 to TRBJ1-3, with TRBD1 as a possible D gene (5 bases). V was clipped by 3 bases and J by 1 base, with 16 bases between them. Germline assignment: CDR1 SEHNR and CDR2 FQNEAQ (reference sequence). The CDR3 is 17 amino acids. CDR3 amino acids: CASSFGGTGISGNTIYF. The CDR3, as DNA: TGTGCCAGCAGCTTCGGCGGGACGGGAATATCTGGAAACACCATATATTTT. Together with reference TRBV7-9 and TRBJ1-3, the CDR3 gives the full variable domain: DTGVSQNPRHKITKRGQNVTFRCDPISEHNRLYWYRQTLGQGPEFLTYFQNEAQLEKSRLLSDRFSAERPKGSFSTLEIQRTEQGDSAMYLCASSFGGTGISGNTIYFGEGSWLTVV.

The V and J genes are TRBV28 and TRBJ2-7; 9 bases fit TRBD1. The trim removed 4 bases at V and 4 bases at J, leaving 8 bases unmatched. The CDR3 covers 15 residues. Per germline, CDR1 MDHEN and CDR2 SYDVKM. The CDR3 DNA sequence: TGTGCCAGCAGTTCACTCGGGACAGGGAAATACGAGCAGTACTTC. Protein: CASSSLGTGKYEQYF.

Written as DNA, the CDR3 is TGTGCCAGCAGCCGAGCGGGGGGGACTTCCTACGAGCAGTACTTC. It is translated as CASSRAGGTSYEQYF. The chain uses TRBV7-3 and TRBJ2-7, with 10 bases aligning to TRBD2. Unmatched junction bases numbered 5, after V lost 5 bases and J lost 1 base. The CDR3 runs 15 residues. Per germline, CDR1 SGHTA and CDR2 FQGTGA.

This clone was picked up a small number of times. The gene calls are TRBV11-3 and TRBJ2-7, with no clear D. The CDR3 loop spans 9 amino acids. The V and J ends lost 3 bases and 9 bases respectively, with 3 bases between them. The germline CDR1 and CDR2 sequences are SGHNT and YENEEA. The CDR3, as DNA: TGTGCCAGCAGCTTCGGGCAGTACTTC. This translates into CASSFGQYF.

The V and J genes are TRBV4-2 and TRBJ2-3, with TRBD2 matching over 7 bases. This CDR3 is built from 13 residues. In germline, CDR1 is LGHNA, CDR2 YNFKEQ. V dropped 5 bases and J dropped 5; count of bases not matched to a gene: 4. CDR3: CASSYGGGDTQYF. CDR3 in DNA: TGTGCCAGCAGCTATGGGGGGGGAGATACGCAGTATTTT.

This clone was recorded only once. V gene TRBV19 combines with J gene TRBJ1-4; D gene unclear. The CDR3 totals 16 residues. CDR1 is LNHDA, CDR2 SQIVND, per germline (reference sequence). The V end lost 2 bases, the J end lost 0 bases, and 10 bases lay between the germline ends. In DNA, the CDR3 is TGTGCCAGTAGTATATGGAGCAGACCAACTAATGAAAAACTGTTTTTT. Residues: CASSIWSRPTNEKLFF.